The text below deals with one T cell receptor (beta chain). The data were taken from a study of Ad26.COV2.S vaccination and SARS-CoV-2 variants. Repertoires were generated with immunoSEQ multiplex PCR, while TCRdb's copy carries only in-frame clones and drops some. This sample has roughly 300,000 clones; 86% occur once, and the top ten carry about 10%. The CDR3 spans 15 residues. V shed 2 bases and J shed 7 bases, with 14 bases lying between them. The V gene's germline CDR1 is ENHRY and CDR2 SYGVKD. The treatment was: some 19 received Ad26.COV2.S at low or high dose, single or two shots; roughly five received placebo; per-sample allocation not given. Sampling took place 63 days after the first vaccine or placebo injection. Participants' vaccine, an Ad26 vector, delivered Wuhan-strain SARS-CoV-2 spike.

The chain is built from TRBV10-3 and TRBJ1-4; D is ambiguous. The specimen was peripheral blood, collected in a trial of Ad26.COV2.S vaccine versus placebo. This TCR was recovered from a person between 18 and 59 years old who received the Ad26.COV2.S COVID-19 vaccine or a placebo. The CDR3 loop is CAISEAGAGSEKLFF. The CDR3 nucleotides read TGTGCCATCAGTGAGGCGGGTGCGGGGAGTGAAAAACTGTTTTTT.